This T cell receptor beta chain originates from a study of shared clonotypes between healthy human individuals. Study outcomes and limitations: Owing to a small donor count, the genetic and exposure-history diversity represented was limited.

The CDR3 sequence is 15 residues long. V shed 5 bases and J 7 bases; nucleotides not matched to a gene: 7. The germline V gene encodes CDR1 SGHAT and CDR2 FQNNGV. This clone was counted once. What it binds is unknown. The authors ran the assay at deep level. The data were produced by immunoSEQ multiplex PCR, yet TCRdb's version contains in-frame clones alone and is incomplete. This table has about 1.1 million clones, 70% to 80% appearing once. Every donor was a Caucasian adult from Nashville, Tennessee. This chain connects TRBV11-2 to TRBJ1-4; 10 bases are a match to TRBD1. The TCR originated in a young man in good health. Some clones in this sample may be carry-over from other donors' samples. Sequenced sample: memory CD4+ T cells from PBMCs. Subset indicated: CD45RA-negative fraction. CDR3 loop: CASSRQTGGSEKLFF. CDR3 sequence (DNA): TGTGCCAGCAGCCGTCAGACAGGGGGCTCTGAAAAACTGTTTTTT.